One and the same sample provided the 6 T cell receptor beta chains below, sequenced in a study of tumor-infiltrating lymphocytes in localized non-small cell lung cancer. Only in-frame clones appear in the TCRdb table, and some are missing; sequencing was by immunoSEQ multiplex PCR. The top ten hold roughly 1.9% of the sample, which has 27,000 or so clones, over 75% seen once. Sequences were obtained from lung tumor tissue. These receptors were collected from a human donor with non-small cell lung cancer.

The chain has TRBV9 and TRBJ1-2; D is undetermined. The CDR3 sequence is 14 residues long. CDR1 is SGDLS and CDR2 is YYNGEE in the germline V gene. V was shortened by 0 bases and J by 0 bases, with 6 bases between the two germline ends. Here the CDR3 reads CASSVDGTNYGYTF. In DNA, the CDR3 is TGTGCCAGCAGCGTAGATGGAACTAACTATGGCTACACCTTC.

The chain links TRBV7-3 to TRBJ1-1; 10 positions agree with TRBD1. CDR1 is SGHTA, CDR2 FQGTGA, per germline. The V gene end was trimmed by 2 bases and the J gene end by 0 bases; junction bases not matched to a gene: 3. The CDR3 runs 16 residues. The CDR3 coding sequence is TGTGCCAGCAGCTTATCTGGGACAGGGGTGAACACTGAAGCTTTCTTT. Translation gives CASSLSGTGVNTEAFF.

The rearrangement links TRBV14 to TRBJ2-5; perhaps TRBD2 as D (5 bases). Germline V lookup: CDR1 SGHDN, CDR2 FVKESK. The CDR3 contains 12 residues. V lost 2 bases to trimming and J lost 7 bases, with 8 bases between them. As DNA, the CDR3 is TGTGCCAGCAGCCAAAGGCGGGCGACCCAGTACTTC. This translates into CASSQRRATQYF.

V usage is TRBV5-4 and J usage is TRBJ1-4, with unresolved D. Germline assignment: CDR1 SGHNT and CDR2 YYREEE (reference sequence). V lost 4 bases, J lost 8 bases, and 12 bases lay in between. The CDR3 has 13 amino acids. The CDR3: CASSDPRGEKLFF. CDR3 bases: TGTGCCAGCAGCGACCCCCGGGGAGAAAAACTGTTTTTT.

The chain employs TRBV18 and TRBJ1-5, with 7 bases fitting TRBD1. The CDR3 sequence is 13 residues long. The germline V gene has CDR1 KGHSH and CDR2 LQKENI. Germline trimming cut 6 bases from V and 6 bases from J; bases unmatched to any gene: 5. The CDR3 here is CASSLQGSQPQHF. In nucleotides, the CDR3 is TGTGCCAGCTCTCTACAGGGGAGTCAGCCCCAGCATTTT.

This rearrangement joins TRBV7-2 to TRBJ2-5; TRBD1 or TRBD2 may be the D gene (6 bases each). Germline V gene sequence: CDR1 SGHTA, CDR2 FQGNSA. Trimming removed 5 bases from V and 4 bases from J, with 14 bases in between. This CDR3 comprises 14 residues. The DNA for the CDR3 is TGTGCCAGCAGCCCGGGGGTGACAGGAGAGACCCAGTACTTC. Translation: CASSPGVTGETQYF.